This TCR beta chain was sequenced for a study of monozygotic twins with inflammatory bowel disease. Whole-study results and caveats: Relative to healthy twins, IBD patients had fewer clonotypes in common with others, a gap that was especially apparent with disease activity. Lower TCRbeta diversity (inverse Simpson) was seen in IBD patients than in healthy co-twins.

Nested PCRs (roughly 16 and 10 cycles, two total) were applied to TCRalpha and TCRbeta cDNA. From the 5' RACE reads, TCRdb lists one entry per CDR3 protein and no DNA. The sample's table shows roughly 330,000 distinct CDR3 sequences. Looked up from germline, CDR1 is SGHAT and CDR2 is FQNNGV. The length of the CDR3 is 13 residues. Comment on this clonotype: Its antigen is still unknown.

The sequenced material came from blood. This chain uses TRBV11-2 with TRBJ2-7; TCRdb's D call, TRBD1, is unchecked because there is no DNA. The clonotype originates from a human donor with ulcerative colitis or Crohn's disease, or a healthy co-twin of an affected twin (not recorded which). CDR3 loop: CASNVGRGYEQYF.